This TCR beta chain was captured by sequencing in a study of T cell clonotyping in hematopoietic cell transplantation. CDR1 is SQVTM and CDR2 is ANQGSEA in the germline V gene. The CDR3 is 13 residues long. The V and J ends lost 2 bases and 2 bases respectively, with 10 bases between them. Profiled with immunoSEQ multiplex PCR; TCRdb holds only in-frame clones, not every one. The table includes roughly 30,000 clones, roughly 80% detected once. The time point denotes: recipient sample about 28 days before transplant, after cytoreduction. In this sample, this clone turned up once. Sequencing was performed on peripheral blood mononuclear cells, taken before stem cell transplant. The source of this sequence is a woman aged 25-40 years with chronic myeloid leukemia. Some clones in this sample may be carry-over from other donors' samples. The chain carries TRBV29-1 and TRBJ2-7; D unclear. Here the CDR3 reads CSVESQVPYEQYF. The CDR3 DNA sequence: TGCAGCGTTGAAAGCCAGGTTCCCTACGAGCAGTACTTC.